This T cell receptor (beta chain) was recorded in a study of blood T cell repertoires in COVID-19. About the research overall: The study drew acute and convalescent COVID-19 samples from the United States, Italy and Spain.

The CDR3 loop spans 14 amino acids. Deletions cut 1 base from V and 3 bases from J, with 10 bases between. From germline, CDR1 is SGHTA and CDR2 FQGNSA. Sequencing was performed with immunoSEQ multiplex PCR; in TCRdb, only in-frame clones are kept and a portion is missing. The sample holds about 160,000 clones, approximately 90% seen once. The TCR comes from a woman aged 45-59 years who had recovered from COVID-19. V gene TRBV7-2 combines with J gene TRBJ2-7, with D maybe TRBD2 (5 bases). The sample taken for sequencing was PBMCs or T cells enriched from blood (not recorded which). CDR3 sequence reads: CASSLERWSYEQYF. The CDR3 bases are TGTGCCAGCAGCTTAGAGCGGTGGAGCTACGAGCAGTACTTC.